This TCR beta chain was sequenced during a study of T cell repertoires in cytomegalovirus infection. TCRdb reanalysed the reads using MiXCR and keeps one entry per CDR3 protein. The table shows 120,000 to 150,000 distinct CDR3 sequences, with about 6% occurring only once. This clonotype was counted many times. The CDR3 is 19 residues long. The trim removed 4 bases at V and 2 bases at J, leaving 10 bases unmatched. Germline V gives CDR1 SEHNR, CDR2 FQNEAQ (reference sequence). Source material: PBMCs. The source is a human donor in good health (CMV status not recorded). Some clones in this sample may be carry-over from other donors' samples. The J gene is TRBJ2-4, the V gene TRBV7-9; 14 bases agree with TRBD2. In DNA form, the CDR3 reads TGTGCCAGCAGCTCGGGACTAGCGGGGGAGGGGGTGACCAAAAACATTCAGTACTTC. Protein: CASSSGLAGEGVTKNIQYF.